This TCR beta chain was recorded in a study of cytomegalovirus exposure and HLA in healthy donors. Overall study findings and caveats: Relative to equally common others, HLA-associated TCR beta chains showed greater clonal expansion in a later analysis. Rarity held for most TCR sequences, but there were some public TCRs that occurred in many donors.

The CDR3 loop spans 17 amino acids. Germline V lookup: CDR1 KGHSH, CDR2 LQKENI. J lost 0 bases, V lost 3 bases, and 10 bases had no gene match. Researchers ran the PCR with 60 Vbeta and 13 Jbeta primers. Per the study methods: There were around 80 million unique TCR beta chains by a later count, and approximately 10 million of them were shared. Libraries were prepared by immunoSEQ multiplex PCR; TCRdb keeps only in-frame clonotypes and omits some of them. V and J calls plus clone size are reproduced from that table; the DNA served to infer D and trimming. The sample lists around 20,000 clones, 84% occurring once. Regarding this clone: Its matching antigen is unknown.

Sequencing input: PBMCs. The J gene is TRBJ1-1, the V gene TRBV18, with 7 positions matching TRBD1. The receptor's source is a human donor in good health. CDR3 DNA: TGTGCCAGCTCACCTTTCTCGGACAGGTTAATGAACACTGAAGCTTTCTTT. Amino acid sequence: CASSPFSDRLMNTEAFF.